This TCR beta chain appears in the sequencing data of a study of shared clonotypes between healthy human individuals. Germline CDR1 is MGHRA and CDR2 is YSYEKL. The CDR3 spans 14 residues. Trimming took 3 bases from V and 3 from J, leaving 12 bases between them. Here immunoSEQ multiplex PCR was the method, and the copy in TCRdb shows in-frame clones only, minus some. The data hold some 2.1 million clones, with about 95% observed a single time. As defined, naive CD8 cells were CD45RO-negative and positively selected for CCR7, with terminally differentiated effector memory CD45RA+ cells excluded. This chain uses TRBV4-1 with TRBJ2-7; D is ambiguous. The sequenced sample was naive CD8+ T cells sorted from blood. The receptor was derived from a man aged 18-30 years in good health. The CDR3 region has the DNA TGCGCCAGCAGCCATCCCGGGCCGAACTACGAGCAGTACTTC. Translated, it gives CASSHPGPNYEQYF.